These T cell receptor beta chains were read from a single sample in a study of technical replicates of blood from a handful of donors. Assay: immunoSEQ multiplex PCR; the TCRdb copy retains only in-frame clones and omits some. The sample holds nearly 80,000 clones; 80% to 95% are singletons and the top ten take about 0.35%. Material for sequencing was T cells isolated from PBMCs. All receptors come from a human donor in good health. The conserved cysteine and the conserved F or W are not part of the CDR3 here.

V gene	CDR3 length	J gene	CDR3 protein
TRBV2	13	TRBJ2-5	ASSEARLARETQY
TRBV4-1	19	TRBJ2-2	ASSQLLGGWEGRSGTGELF
TRBV5-4	10	TRBJ2-4	ASSSGENIQY
TRBV4-2	14	TRBJ2-3	ASSQEYSGSTDTQY
TRBV25-1	11	TRBJ1-4	ASSDNGSRKLF
TRBV7-9	9	TRBJ2-7	ASSFGGGRY
TRBV6-1	13	TRBJ1-5	ASSGGQLVGQPQH
TRBV6-4	13	TRBJ1-4	ASSDTGTGDEKLF
TRBV11-2	12	TRBJ2-3	ASSFGPRTDTQY
TRBV11-3	12	TRBJ2-7	ASSPRGGSYEQY
TRBV5-1	12	TRBJ2-5	ASSLEGQAETQY